This T cell receptor beta chain appears in the sequencing data of a study of beta chain features in type 1 diabetes. Study observations and caveats: In cDNA sequencing, cells with high TCR expression could be over-represented. In all four CD4+ subsets, TCRB CDR3 length was significantly, moderately reduced in type 1 diabetes. In the patient group, naive, central memory and Treg TCRB repertoires seemed more alike than in the healthy donor group.

cDNA synthesis used the whole RNA isolate, giving expressed TCRB sequences. Method: immunoSEQ multiplex PCR; TCRdb's copy keeps in-frame clones and lacks some. Of a few hundred thousand clones in the sample, 16% were seen once. As concerns this clone: Its antigen is as yet unknown.

The CDR3 totals 15 residues. The V end lost 5 bases, the J end lost 7 bases, and 21 bases lay between the germline ends. Germline CDR1 is SQVTM and CDR2 is ANQGSEA. The TCR sequence derives from a man aged 25 to 40 with type 1 diabetes. The chain carries TRBV29-1 and TRBJ2-4; the D call may be TRBD1 or TRBD2 (5 bases each). The sequencing sample was made of naive CD4+ T cells from blood. The CDR3 DNA follows: TGCAGCGTTAGAGAGACAGAACTTAGGAGGAACATTCAGTACTTC. Translation: CSVRETELRRNIQYF.